This TCR beta chain was captured by sequencing in a study of monozygotic twins with inflammatory bowel disease. Whole-study results and caveats: Patient repertoires may have gained variability from differing immunosuppressive treatments.

TCRdb re-called the 5' RACE reads, yielding one record per CDR3 amino acid sequence without DNA. In all, the sample yields roughly 330,000 distinct CDR3 sequences. Germline-derived CDR1 and CDR2 are SGHRS and YFSETQ. The length of the CDR3 is 14 residues. Details on this clonotype: Antigen unknown.

The rearrangement links TRBV5-1 to TRBJ1-2; TCRdb outputs TRBD1, but without DNA this stays unchecked. The receptor was derived from a human donor with ulcerative colitis or Crohn's disease, or a healthy co-twin of an affected twin (not recorded which). The source material was blood. CDR3 sequence reads: CASSLEGHNYGYTF.